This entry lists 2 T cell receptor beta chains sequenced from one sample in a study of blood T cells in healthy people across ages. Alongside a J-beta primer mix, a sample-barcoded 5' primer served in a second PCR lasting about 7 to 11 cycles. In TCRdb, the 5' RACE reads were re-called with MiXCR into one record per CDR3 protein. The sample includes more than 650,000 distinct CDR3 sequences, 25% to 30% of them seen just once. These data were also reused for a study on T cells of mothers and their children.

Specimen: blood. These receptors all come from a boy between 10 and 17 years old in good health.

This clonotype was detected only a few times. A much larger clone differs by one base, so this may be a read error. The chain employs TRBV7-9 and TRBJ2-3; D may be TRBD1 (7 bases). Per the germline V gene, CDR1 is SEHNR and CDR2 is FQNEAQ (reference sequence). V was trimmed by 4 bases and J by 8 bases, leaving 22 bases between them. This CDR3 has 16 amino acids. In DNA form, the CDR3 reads TGTGCCAGCAGCTCAGGGGGGACAGTCATACGAGGTACGCAGTATTTT. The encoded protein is CASSSGGTVIRGTQYF.

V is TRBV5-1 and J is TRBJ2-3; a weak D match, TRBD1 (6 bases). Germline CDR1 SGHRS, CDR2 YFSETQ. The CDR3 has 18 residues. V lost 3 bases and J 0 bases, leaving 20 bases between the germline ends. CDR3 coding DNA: TGCGCCAGCAGCTCCCCTGCAGGGGCCCCTTCTAGCACAGATACGCAGTATTTT. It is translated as CASSSPAGAPSSTDTQYF. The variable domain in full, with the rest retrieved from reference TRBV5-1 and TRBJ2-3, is KAGVTQTPRYLIKTRGQQVTLSCSPISGHRSVSWYQQTPGQGLQFLFEYFSETQRNKGNFPGRFSGRQFSNSRSEMNVSTLELGDSALYLCASSSPAGAPSSTDTQYFGPGTRLTVL.